This T cell receptor beta chain was observed in a study of T-cell memory formation after mild COVID-19. The study's findings and limits: Mainly in CM and EM were contracting CD4+ clones; CD8+ were in EMRA.

Details on this clonotype: Its antigen remains unidentified.

TCRdb reprocessed the 5' RACE reads via MiXCR and lists one record per CDR3 protein. The sample yields about 400,000 distinct CDR3 sequences, roughly 26% seen once. The clonotype was recovered from an adult woman who had mild COVID-19 (a few samples of this study predate the infection). Cell type and time point are not known. The sample consisted of PBMCs or a T cell subset sorted from them (not recorded which).

The CDR3 is CASSDSRRDEQFF. The CDR3 coding sequence is TGCGCCAGCAGTGACTCTCGTCGAGATGAGCAGTTCTTC. The chain is built from TRBV10-2 and TRBJ2-1; D call uncertain. Germline assignment: CDR1 WSHSY and CDR2 SAAADI. V was cut by 3 bases and J by 8 bases, with 11 bases left in between. This CDR3 region has 13 residues.